This TCR beta chain was identified during a study of blood T cells in healthy people across ages. A second PCR of 7 to 11 cycles used a sample-barcoded 5' primer and a J-beta primer mix. Using its own MiXCR run on the 5' RACE reads, TCRdb lists one record per CDR3 protein. This table has about 640,000 distinct CDR3 sequences, roughly three fifths appearing once. The CDR3 loop spans 16 amino acids. Trimming pared 8 bases from V and 6 bases from J, leaving 25 bases between. This clonotype was detected once. The antigen remains undetermined. Study-level results: Relative to aged donors, long-lived donors carried more naive CD4+ cells and displayed higher diversity.

Material: blood. The chain combines TRBV12-3 or TRBV12-4 with TRBJ1-2, with D possibly TRBD1 on 5 matching bases. The TCR originated in a man aged 55 to 69 in good health. The CDR3 DNA reads as TGTGCCAGCGGTGACTGGTCAAGCGGGGGGATCAATGGCTACACCTTC. Translation gives CASGDWSSGGINGYTF.